This paragraph reports one T cell receptor (beta chain). The antigen remains undetermined. This entry comes from a study of T cells in tumors after PD-1 blockade. About the study: Excluded were patients with checkpoint blockade, immunosuppressants, or radiotherapy or other anti-cancer therapy within 4 weeks.

Tumor biopsies came from the same primary tumor site before and after PD-1 blockade. Study-wide points: Peripheral recruitment is suggested, as some novel exhausted tumor clones were in pre-treatment blood. Clonal replacement, not reinvigoration, is suggested for expanded exhausted CD8+ clones after therapy.

Assay: immunoSEQ multiplex PCR; the TCRdb copy retains only in-frame clones and omits some. The table shows 1,500 to 2,000 clones, with roughly 73% occurring only once. The sequence came from a human donor with basal cell carcinoma. The material was tumor tissue, obtained after anti-PD-1 treatment.

The CDR3 region is CASSIGRGGDEQYF. DNA of the CDR3: TGTGCCAGTAGTATAGGACGCGGGGGCGACGAGCAGTACTTC. This chain joins TRBV19 and TRBJ2-7; tentative D call: TRBD2 (7 bases). The germline V and J ends were trimmed by 1 base and 5 bases, with 12 bases remaining between them. The CDR3 extends over 14 amino acids. The germline V gene has CDR1 LNHDA and CDR2 SQIVND (reference sequence).